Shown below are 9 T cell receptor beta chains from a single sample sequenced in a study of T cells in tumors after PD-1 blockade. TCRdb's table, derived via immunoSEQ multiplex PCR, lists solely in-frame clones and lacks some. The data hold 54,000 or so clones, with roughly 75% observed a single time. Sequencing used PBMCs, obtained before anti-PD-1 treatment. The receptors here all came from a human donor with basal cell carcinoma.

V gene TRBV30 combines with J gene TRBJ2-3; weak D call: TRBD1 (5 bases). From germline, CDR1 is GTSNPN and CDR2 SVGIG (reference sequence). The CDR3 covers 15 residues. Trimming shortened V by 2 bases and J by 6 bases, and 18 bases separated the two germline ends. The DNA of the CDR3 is TGTGCCTGGAGTCCCATTTCCCCCAACAGGGATACGCAGTATTTT. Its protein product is CAWSPISPNRDTQYF.

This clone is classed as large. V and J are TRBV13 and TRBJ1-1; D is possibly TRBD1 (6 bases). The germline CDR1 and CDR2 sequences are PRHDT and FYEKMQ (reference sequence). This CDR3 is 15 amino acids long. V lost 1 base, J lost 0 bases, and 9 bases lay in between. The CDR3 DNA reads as TGTGCCAGCAGCTTAGAGGACAGATTGAACACTGAAGCTTTCTTT. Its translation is CASSLEDRLNTEAFF.

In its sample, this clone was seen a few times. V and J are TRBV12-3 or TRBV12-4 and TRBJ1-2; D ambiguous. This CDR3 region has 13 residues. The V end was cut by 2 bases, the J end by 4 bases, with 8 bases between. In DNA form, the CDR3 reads TGTGCCAGCAGTTTAAACGGAATCTATGGCTACACCTTC. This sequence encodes CASSLNGIYGYTF.

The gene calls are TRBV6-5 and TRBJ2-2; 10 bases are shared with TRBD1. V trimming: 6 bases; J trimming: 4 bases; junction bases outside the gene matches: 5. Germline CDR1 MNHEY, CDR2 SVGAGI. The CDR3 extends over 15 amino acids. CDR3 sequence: CASRGQGRSTGELFF. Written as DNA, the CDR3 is TGTGCCAGCAGGGGACAGGGGCGATCCACCGGGGAGCTGTTTTTT.

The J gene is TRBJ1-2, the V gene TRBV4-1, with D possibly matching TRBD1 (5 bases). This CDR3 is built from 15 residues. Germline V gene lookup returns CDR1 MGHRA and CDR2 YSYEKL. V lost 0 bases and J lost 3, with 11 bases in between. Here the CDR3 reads CASSQDRGGYYGYTF. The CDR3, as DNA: TGCGCCAGCAGCCAAGACCGGGGGGGGTACTATGGCTACACCTTC.

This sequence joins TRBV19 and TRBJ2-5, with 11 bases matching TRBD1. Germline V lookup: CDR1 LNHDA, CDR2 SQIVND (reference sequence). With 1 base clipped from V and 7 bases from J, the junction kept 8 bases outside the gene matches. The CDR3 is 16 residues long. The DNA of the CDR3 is TGTGCCAGTAGTATAGGAACCGGGACAGGGGGTGGGACCCAGTACTTC. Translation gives CASSIGTGTGGGTQYF. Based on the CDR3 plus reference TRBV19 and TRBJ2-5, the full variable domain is DGGITQSPKYLFRKEGQNVTLSCEQNLNHDAMYWYRQDPGQGLRLIYYSQIVNDFQKGDIAEGYSVSREKKESFPLTVTSAQKNPTAFYLCASSIGTGTGGGTQYFGPGTRLLVL.

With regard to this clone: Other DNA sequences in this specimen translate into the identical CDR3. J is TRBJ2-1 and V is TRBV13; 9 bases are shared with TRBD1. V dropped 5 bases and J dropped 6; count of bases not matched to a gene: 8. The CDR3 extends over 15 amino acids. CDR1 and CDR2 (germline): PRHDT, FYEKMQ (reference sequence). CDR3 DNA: TGTGCCAGCAGCCTCCGGGACAGGGTGGGCAATGAGCAGTTCTTC. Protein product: CASSLRDRVGNEQFF.

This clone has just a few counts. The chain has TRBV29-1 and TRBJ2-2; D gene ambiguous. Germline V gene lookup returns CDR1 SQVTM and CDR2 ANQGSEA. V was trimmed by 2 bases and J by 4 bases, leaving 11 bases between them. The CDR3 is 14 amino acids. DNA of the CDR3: TGCAGCGTTGAATCAGGCCAGGTCACCGGGGAGCTGTTTTTT. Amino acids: CSVESGQVTGELFF.

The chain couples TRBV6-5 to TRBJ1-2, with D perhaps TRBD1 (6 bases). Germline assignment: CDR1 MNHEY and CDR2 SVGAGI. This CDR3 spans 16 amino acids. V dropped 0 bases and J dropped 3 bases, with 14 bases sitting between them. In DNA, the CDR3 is TGTGCCAGCAGTTACTCGTGGGACACCAGTGACTATGGCTACACCTTC. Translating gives CASSYSWDTSDYGYTF.